Reported below is one T cell receptor beta chain. Libraries were prepared by immunoSEQ multiplex PCR; TCRdb keeps only in-frame clonotypes and omits some of them. Of fewer than 2.5 million clones in the sample, roughly 93% were seen once. This CDR3 comprises 15 residues. Germline lookup yields CDR1 MDHEN and CDR2 SYDVKM. After removal of 2 bases from V and 4 bases from J, the junction contained 4 bases not matched to a gene. This sample was taken from a study of shared clonotypes between healthy human individuals. The chain is built from TRBV28 and TRBJ1-2, with 10 nucleotides matching TRBD1. The receptor was isolated from a man between 18 and 35 years old in good health. Some clones in this sample may be carry-over from other donors' samples. Material: naive CD4+ T cells from PBMCs. Regarding subset: CD45RA+ positively selected. The DNA of the CDR3 is TGTGCCAGCAGTTTAAGGACAGGGGGGGGCTATGGCTACACCTTC. Encoded protein: CASSLRTGGGYGYTF.